The rows below give T cell receptor beta chains drawn from one sample of a study of cytomegalovirus exposure and HLA in healthy donors. Sequencing used immunoSEQ multiplex PCR; TCRdb keeps in-frame clones, though not all of them. The table records 150,000 or so clones, over 80% of them present only once. Sequencing was carried out using PBMCs. The origin of the receptors is a woman in her twenties or thirties in good health and CMV-seropositive. The CDR3 runs from the conserved cysteine through the conserved F or W.

J: TRBJ2-3; V: TRBV7-9; CDR3: CASSLGLRGDTQYF
J: TRBJ1-5; V: TRBV5-6; CDR3: CASSLGVNNQPQHF
J: TRBJ2-1; V: TRBV7-8; CDR3: CASRRRGLAGGYNEQFF
J: TRBJ1-2; V: TRBV5-6; CDR3: CASSFGTGGYTF
J: TRBJ1-2; V: TRBV9; CDR3: CASSVAGFGYTF
J: TRBJ2-6; V: TRBV2; CDR3: CASSEYVPLAGLSGANVLTF
J: TRBJ2-2; V: TRBV27; CDR3: CASSLIAIGELFF
J: TRBJ2-7; V: TRBV10-3; CDR3: CAISESNSYEQYF
J: TRBJ2-7; V: TRBV11-2; CDR3: CASSRLGQAHSYEQYF
J: TRBJ2-2; V: TRBV6-4; CDR3: CASSPDVDRNTGELFF
J: TRBJ2-1; V: TRBV6-1; CDR3: CASSGRGSGTSGYNEQFF
J: TRBJ2-3; V: TRBV2; CDR3: CASSELAGGVTDTQYF
J: TRBJ2-6; V: TRBV6-1; CDR3: CATNRGQSGANVLTF
J: TRBJ1-4; V: TRBV9; CDR3: CASSETGADNEKLFF
J: TRBJ1-4; V: TRBV5-1; CDR3: CASSLRTGGNEKLFF
J: TRBJ2-5; V: TRBV5-5; CDR3: CASSFGGHSKSTQYF
J: TRBJ2-1; V: TRBV6-5; CDR3: CASSYSGLNNEQFF
J: TRBJ1-1; V: TRBV7-8; CDR3: CASSLPGQGANFNTEAFF
J: TRBJ2-7; V: TRBV28; CDR3: CASSFGTSGGFYEQYF
J: TRBJ1-2; V: TRBV29-1; CDR3: CSGGGSGGYTF
J: TRBJ2-2; V: TRBV6-1; CDR3: CASSAPPAGGRTGELFF
J: TRBJ1-5; V: TRBV28; CDR3: CASSSRDRVNQPQHF
J: TRBJ1-1; V: TRBV18; CDR3: CASSPRTTTGLIAFF
J: TRBJ2-1; V: TRBV13; CDR3: CATSGLAGYNEQFF
J: TRBJ2-3; V: TRBV4-2; CDR3: CASSQGRGTDTQYF
J: TRBJ1-5; V: TRBV19; CDR3: CASSIVPGLGQPQHF
J: TRBJ1-5; V: TRBV6-1; CDR3: CASSAEGQLMGNQPQHF
J: TRBJ1-1; V: TRBV7-8; CDR3: CASSSQQGLGTEAFF
J: TRBJ2-1; V: TRBV29-1; CDR3: CSVEGLAGAGGYEQFF
J: TRBJ2-5; V: TRBV28; CDR3: CASSVPTYGSGTQYF
J: TRBJ2-3; V: TRBV6-1; CDR3: CASSAEQGIPTDTQYF
J: TRBJ2-2; V: TRBV6-6; CDR3: CASSQDPQGIGGELFF
J: TRBJ1-2; V: TRBV6-1; CDR3: CASSENSGGGYGYTF
J: TRBJ1-1; V: TRBV6-1; CDR3: CASSGDRVATEAFF
J: TRBJ2-5; V: TRBV5-1; CDR3: CASSSGELKETQYF
J: TRBJ2-7; V: TRBV2; CDR3: CASSPHDRDGEQYF
J: TRBJ2-1; V: TRBV2; CDR3: CASRDLRRGGLLSSYNEQFF
J: TRBJ1-4; V: TRBV9; CDR3: CASSAGTQATNEKLFF
J: TRBJ2-3; V: TRBV13; CDR3: CASLNPSESDTQYF
J: TRBJ2-5; V: TRBV5-6; CDR3: CASSVPTRKETQYF
J: TRBJ1-6; V: TRBV4-1; CDR3: CASSQERQMNSPLHF
J: TRBJ2-1; V: TRBV2; CDR3: CASTGTGMPEQFF
J: TRBJ2-7; V: TRBV7-8; CDR3: CASSSPTGVSYEQYF
J: TRBJ1-2; V: TRBV5-6; CDR3: CASTITAYYGYTF
J: TRBJ2-6; V: TRBV6-1; CDR3: CASSETEGGYPSGANVLTF
J: TRBJ1-3; V: TRBV25-1; CDR3: CASTTSGNTIYF
J: TRBJ1-6; V: TRBV25-1; CDR3: CASSEYPGEGSPLHF
J: TRBJ1-5; V: TRBV19; CDR3: CASSITEGSNQPQHF
J: TRBJ2-7; V: TRBV6-1; CDR3: CASSELTGVGFSYEQYF
J: TRBJ2-7; V: TRBV2; CDR3: CASSVASTSYEQYF
J: TRBJ2-7; V: TRBV19; CDR3: CASSMRDSFAYEQYF
J: TRBJ2-3; V: TRBV20-1; CDR3: CGTSGTDTQYF
J: TRBJ2-7; V: TRBV5-6; CDR3: CASSLRTALSYEQYF
J: TRBJ2-5; V: TRBV28; CDR3: CASSSSRGGRETQYF
J: TRBJ2-7; V: TRBV6-5; CDR3: CASRGDRGSYEQYF
J: TRBJ1-4; V: TRBV5-1; CDR3: CASSVGQGAPGEKLFF
J: TRBJ1-5; V: TRBV6-1; CDR3: CASLQDRVVGQPQHF